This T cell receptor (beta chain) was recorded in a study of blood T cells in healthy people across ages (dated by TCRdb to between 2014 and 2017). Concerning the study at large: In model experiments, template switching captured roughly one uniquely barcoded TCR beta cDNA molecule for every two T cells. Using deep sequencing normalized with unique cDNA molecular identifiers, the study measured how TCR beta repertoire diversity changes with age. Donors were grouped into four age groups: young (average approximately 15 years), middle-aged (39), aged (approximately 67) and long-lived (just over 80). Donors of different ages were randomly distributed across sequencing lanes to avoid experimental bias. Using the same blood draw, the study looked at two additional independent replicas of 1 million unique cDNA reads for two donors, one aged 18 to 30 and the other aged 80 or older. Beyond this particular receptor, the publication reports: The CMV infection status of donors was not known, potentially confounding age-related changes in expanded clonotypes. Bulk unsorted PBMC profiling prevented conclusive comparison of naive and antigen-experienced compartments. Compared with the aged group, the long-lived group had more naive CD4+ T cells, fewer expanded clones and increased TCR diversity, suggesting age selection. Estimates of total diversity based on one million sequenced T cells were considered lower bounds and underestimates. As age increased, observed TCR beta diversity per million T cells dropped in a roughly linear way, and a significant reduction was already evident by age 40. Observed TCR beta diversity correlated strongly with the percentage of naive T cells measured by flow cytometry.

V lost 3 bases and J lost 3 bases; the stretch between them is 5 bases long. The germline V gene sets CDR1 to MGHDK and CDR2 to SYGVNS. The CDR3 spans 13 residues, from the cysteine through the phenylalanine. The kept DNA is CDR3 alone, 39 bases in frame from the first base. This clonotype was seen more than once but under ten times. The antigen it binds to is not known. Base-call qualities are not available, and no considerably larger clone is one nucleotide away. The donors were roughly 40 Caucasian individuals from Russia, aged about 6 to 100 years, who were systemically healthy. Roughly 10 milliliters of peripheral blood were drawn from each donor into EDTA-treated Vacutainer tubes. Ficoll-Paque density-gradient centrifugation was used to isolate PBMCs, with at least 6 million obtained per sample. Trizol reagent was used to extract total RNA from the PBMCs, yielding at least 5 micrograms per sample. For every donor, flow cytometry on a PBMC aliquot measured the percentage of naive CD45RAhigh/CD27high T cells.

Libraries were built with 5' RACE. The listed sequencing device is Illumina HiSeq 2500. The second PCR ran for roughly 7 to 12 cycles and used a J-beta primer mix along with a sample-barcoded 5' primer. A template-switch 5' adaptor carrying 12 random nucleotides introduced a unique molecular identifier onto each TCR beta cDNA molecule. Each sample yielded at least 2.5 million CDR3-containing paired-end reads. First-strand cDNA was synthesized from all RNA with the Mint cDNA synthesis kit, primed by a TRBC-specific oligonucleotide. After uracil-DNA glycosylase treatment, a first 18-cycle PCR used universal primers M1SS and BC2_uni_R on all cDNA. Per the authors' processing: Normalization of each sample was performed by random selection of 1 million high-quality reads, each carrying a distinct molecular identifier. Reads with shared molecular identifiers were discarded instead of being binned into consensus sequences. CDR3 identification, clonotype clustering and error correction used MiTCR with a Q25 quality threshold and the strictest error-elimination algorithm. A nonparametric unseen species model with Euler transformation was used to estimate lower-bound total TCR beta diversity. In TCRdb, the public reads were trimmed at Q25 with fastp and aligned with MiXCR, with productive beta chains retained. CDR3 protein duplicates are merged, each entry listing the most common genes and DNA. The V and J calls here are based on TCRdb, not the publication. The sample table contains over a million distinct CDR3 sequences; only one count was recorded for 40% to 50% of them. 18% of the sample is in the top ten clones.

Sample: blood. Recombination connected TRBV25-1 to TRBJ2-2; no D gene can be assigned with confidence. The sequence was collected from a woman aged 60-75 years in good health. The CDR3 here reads CASSDRYTGELFF. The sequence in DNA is TGTGCCAGCAGTGACCGGTACACCGGGGAGCTGTTTTTT.